This T cell receptor beta chain was recorded in a study of blood T cell repertoires in COVID-19. Study-level information: Italy, Spain and the United States were the sources of the convalescent and acute COVID-19 samples.

Germline values: CDR1 KGHDR, CDR2 SFDVKD. The CDR3 has 14 amino acids. V gave up 9 bases and J gave up 2 bases, with 15 bases separating them. The protocol was immunoSEQ multiplex PCR, while the TCRdb copy is restricted to in-frame clones and leaves out a portion. The table has 250,000 to 300,000 clones, 85% to 90% seen once. The rearrangement links TRBV24-1 to TRBJ1-1; the D gene is possibly TRBD1 (6 bases). The sample taken for sequencing was peripheral blood. This receptor was taken from a woman between 40 and 50 years old with acute or convalescent COVID-19. CDR3 sequence reads: CATLRTADNTEAFF. CDR3 nucleotide sequence: TGTGCCACCTTGCGGACAGCGGACAACACTGAAGCTTTCTTT.